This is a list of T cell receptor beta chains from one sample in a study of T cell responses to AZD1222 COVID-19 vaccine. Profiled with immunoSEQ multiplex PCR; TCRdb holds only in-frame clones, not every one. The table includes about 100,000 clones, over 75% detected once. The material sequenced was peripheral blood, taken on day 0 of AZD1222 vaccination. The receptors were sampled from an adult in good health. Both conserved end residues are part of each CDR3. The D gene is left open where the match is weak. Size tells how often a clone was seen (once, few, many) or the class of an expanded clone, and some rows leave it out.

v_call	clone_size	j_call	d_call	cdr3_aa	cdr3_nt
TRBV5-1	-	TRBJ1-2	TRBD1	CASSPEGANYGYTF	TGCGCCAGCAGCCCCGAGGGGGCGAACTATGGCTACACCTTC
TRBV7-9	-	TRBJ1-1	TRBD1	CASSSLPGTGAEAFF	TGTGCCAGCAGCTCCCTCCCCGGGACAGGTGCTGAAGCTTTCTTT
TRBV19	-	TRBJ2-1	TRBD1	CASRTDRGTYNEQFF	TGTGCCAGTAGGACGGACAGGGGGACCTACAATGAGCAGTTCTTC
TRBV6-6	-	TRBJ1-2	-	CASGDSVRKIGYTF	TGTGCCAGCGGTGACAGTGTTCGAAAAATTGGCTACACCTTC
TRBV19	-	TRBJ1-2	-	CASSVPGGPNYGYTF	TGTGCCAGTAGTGTCCCTGGAGGGCCTAACTATGGCTACACCTTC
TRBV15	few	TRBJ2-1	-	CATSRGGAGNEQFF	TGTGCCACCAGCAGAGGCGGGGCTGGCAATGAGCAGTTCTTC
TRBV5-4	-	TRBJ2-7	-	CASSPGLSDEQYF	TGTGCCAGCAGCCCGGGACTTTCCGACGAGCAGTACTTC
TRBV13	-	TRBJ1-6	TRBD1	CASSLGQGISPLHF	TGTGCCAGCAGCTTGGGACAGGGGATTTCACCCCTCCACTTT
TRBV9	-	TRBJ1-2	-	CASSATSGSNYGYTF	TGTGCCAGCAGCGCTACAAGCGGGTCCAACTATGGCTACACCTTC
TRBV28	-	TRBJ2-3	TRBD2	CASSLFLAGTFTDTQYF	TGTGCCAGCAGTTTATTTTTAGCGGGGACATTCACAGATACGCAGTATTTT
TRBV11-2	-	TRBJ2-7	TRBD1	CASSLGFGTGLGKLYF	TGTGCCAGCAGCTTAGGGTTTGGGACAGGACTTGGTAAGCTGTACTTC
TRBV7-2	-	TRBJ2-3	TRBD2	CASNLKGRRGAPDTQYF	TGTGCCAGCAACCTAAAGGGTCGGCGGGGGGCCCCAGATACGCAGTATTTT
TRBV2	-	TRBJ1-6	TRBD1	CASRGSGGGGSPLHF	TGTGCCAGCAGGGGGTCAGGGGGCGGAGGGTCACCCCTCCACTTT
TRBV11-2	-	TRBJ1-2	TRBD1	CASSLGDRPGYTF	TGTGCCAGCAGCTTAGGGGACAGGCCAGGCTACACCTTC
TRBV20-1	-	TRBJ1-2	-	CSASRANGYTF	TGCAGTGCTAGTAGGGCGAATGGCTACACCTTC
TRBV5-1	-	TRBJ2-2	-	CASSLDIGNTGELFF	TGCGCCAGCAGCTTGGATATAGGGAACACCGGGGAGCTGTTTTTT
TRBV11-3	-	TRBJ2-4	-	CASSFQVSEQAKNIQYF	TGTGCCAGCAGCTTCCAGGTCTCTGAACAAGCCAAAAACATTCAGTACTTC
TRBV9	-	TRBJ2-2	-	CASSVILGTGELFF	TGTGCCAGCAGCGTAATTCTAGGGACCGGGGAGCTGTTTTTT
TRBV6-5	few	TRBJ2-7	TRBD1	CASKPGQGAWYEQYF	TGTGCCAGCAAGCCCGGACAGGGGGCTTGGTACGAGCAGTACTTC
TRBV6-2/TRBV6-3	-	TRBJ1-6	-	CASSYSMGTTPLHF	TGTGCCAGCAGTTACTCGATGGGAACCACACCCCTCCACTTT
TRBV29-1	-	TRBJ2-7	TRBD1	CSAASSRTGGKQYF	TGCAGCGCCGCGTCATCCCGGACAGGGGGCAAGCAGTACTTC
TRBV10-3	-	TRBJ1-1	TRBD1	CAISGEGAGTEAFF	TGTGCCATCAGTGGTGAGGGGGCCGGCACTGAAGCTTTCTTT
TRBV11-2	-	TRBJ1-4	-	CASSSRQEGNEKLFF	TGTGCCAGCAGCTCTAGACAGGAGGGTAATGAAAAACTGTTTTTT